A single sample gave rise to the 27 T cell receptor beta chains below, sequenced in a study of CD8+CD57+ T cells in acquired aplastic anemia. In patients chosen for sequencing, flow cytometry had shown CD8+CD57+ cell expansion. Genomic DNA was employed as the template in profiling TCR beta VDJ and CDR3. TCRdb re-analysed the reads in MiXCR, keeping a single row per CDR3 protein. Of approximately 470,000 distinct CDR3 sequences listed, over 25% were seen once; the top ten hold 0.82%. The sample was sorted CD4+, CD8+, or CD8+CD57+ T cells (not recorded which) from PBMCs. These receptors originate from a human donor with aplastic anemia.

In regard to this clonotype: This may stem from a read error, because a much larger clone lies one nucleotide away. This chain links TRBV29-1 with TRBJ1-3, with TRBD1 as a possible D gene (6 bases). The V gene lost 6 bases and the J gene lost 0 bases, with 15 bases spanning the gap. Per germline, CDR1 SQVTM and CDR2 ANQGSEA. The CDR3 has 15 residues. CDR3 in amino acids: CSVGSGTSSGNTIYF. The CDR3 DNA reads TGCAGCGTCGGATCCGGGACAAGCTCTGGAAACACCATATATTTT.

The rearrangement joins TRBV20-1 to TRBJ1-1; 8 bases are shared with TRBD1. Per germline, CDR1 DFQATT and CDR2 SNEGSKA (reference sequence). With V trimmed by 1 base and J by 6 bases, 7 bases remained unmatched. This CDR3 comprises 14 residues. The CDR3 sequence is CSARGDRGSAEAFF. The CDR3 DNA reads TGCAGTGCTAGAGGTGACAGGGGTTCGGCTGAAGCTTTCTTT.

The gene calls are TRBV11-2 and TRBJ2-3, with a possible D match to TRBD1 (6 bases). The CDR3 sequence is 17 residues long. Germline V lookup: CDR1 SGHAT, CDR2 FQNNGV. V lost 0 bases, J lost 3 bases, and 16 bases lay in between. The CDR3 sequence: CASSLDSGRGLTDTQYF. The CDR3 DNA sequence: TGTGCCAGCAGCTTAGATTCGGGTAGGGGGTTGACAGATACGCAGTATTTT.

This clonotype was seen only a few times. The chain is built from TRBV2 and TRBJ2-7; D unclear. The germline V and J ends were trimmed by 7 bases and 0 bases, with 7 bases remaining between them. The CDR3 is 12 amino acids. Germline CDR1 reads SNHLY; CDR2 reads FYNNEI. Here the CDR3 reads CASKAGSYEQYF. The CDR3 nucleotides are TGTGCCAGCAAGGCCGGCTCCTACGAGCAGTACTTC.

This clonotype was observed a few times. The chain couples TRBV9 to TRBJ1-3; D call uncertain. CDR1 and CDR2 (germline): SGDLS, YYNGEE. The CDR3 totals 16 residues. V gave up 1 base and J gave up 0 bases, with 11 bases separating them. The CDR3 sequence: CASSVQGRSSGNTIYF. In nucleotides, the CDR3 is TGTGCCAGCAGCGTACAAGGGCGAAGCTCTGGAAACACCATATATTTT.

This sequence joins TRBV7-9 and TRBJ2-3, with TRBD2 identical over 12 bases. After removal of 7 bases from V and 4 bases from J, the junction contained 3 bases not matched to a gene. The CDR3 loop spans 14 amino acids. Germline V CDR1 and CDR2: SEHNR, FQNEAQ (reference sequence). This CDR3 reads CASTGTSGSDTQYF. In DNA form, the CDR3 reads TGTGCCAGCACCGGGACTAGCGGGTCAGATACGCAGTATTTT.

The chain links TRBV14 to TRBJ2-7; the D gene is possibly TRBD2 (6 bases). The CDR3 covers 14 residues. V lost 4 bases and J lost 3, with 13 bases in between. Germline V lookup: CDR1 SGHDN, CDR2 FVKESK. Here the CDR3 DNA reads TGTGCCAGCAGCCCACCGGGACTCGACTACGAGCAGTACTTC. As protein: CASSPPGLDYEQYF.

This chain connects TRBV5-8 to TRBJ2-1; D ambiguous. The V end was cut by 5 bases, the J end by 0 bases, with 18 bases between. The CDR3 extends over 17 amino acids. From germline, CDR1 is SGHTS and CDR2 YDEGEE. The CDR3 DNA is TGTGCCAGCAGATTTCGAAGGGCTGCAGACTCCTACAATGAGCAGTTCTTC. It translates to CASRFRRAADSYNEQFF.

With respect to this clonotype: Just one base apart from a much larger clone, this may be a read error. Because the CDR3 is missing its conserved closing phenylalanine or tryptophan, this is likely a read error. The chain joins TRBV7-9 to TRBJ2-7; D is unclear. Trimming pared 5 bases from V and 6 bases from J, leaving 5 bases between. The germline V gene has CDR1 SEHNR and CDR2 FQNEAQ (reference sequence). This CDR3 spans 10 amino acids. The CDR3, as DNA: TGTGCCAGCAGCAATTCCGAGCAGTACCTC. Translated, it gives CASSNSEQYL.

This clonotype was detected only once. The chain recombines TRBV5-5 with TRBJ2-3; tentative D call: TRBD2 (5 bases). There are 15 residues in the CDR3. From germline, CDR1 is SGHKS and CDR2 YYEKEE (reference sequence). The germline V and J ends were trimmed by 0 bases and 9 bases, with 17 bases remaining between them. The DNA for the CDR3 is TGTGCCAGCAGCTTGGGTCGGGGTTTAACTGAGACGCAGTATTTT. Translation: CASSLGRGLTETQYF.

This clonotype was counted only a few times. The chain employs TRBV20-1 and TRBJ2-5; 9 bases fit TRBD1. Germline V gives CDR1 DFQATT, CDR2 SNEGSKA (reference sequence). CDR3 size: 15 residues. V dropped 5 bases and J dropped 4; count of bases not matched to a gene: 11. CDR3 residues: CSARPEDRGSETQYF. CDR3 DNA: TGCAGTGCTCGCCCCGAGGACAGGGGTTCAGAGACCCAGTACTTC.

Points on this clonotype: A much larger clone differs from this one at a single base, so this may be a read error. V gene TRBV2 combines with J gene TRBJ2-5; perhaps D is TRBD1 or TRBD2 (6 bases each). Germline CDR1 reads SNHLY; CDR2 reads FYNNEI. The V end lost 4 bases, the J end lost 3 bases, and 15 bases lay between the germline ends. The CDR3 sequence is 15 residues long. DNA for the CDR3: TGTGCCAGCAGTGTCGCGGGACACAGAGAAGAGACCCAGTACTTC. It is translated as CASSVAGHREETQYF. Full variable domain (outside the CDR3, taken from reference TRBV2 and TRBJ2-5): EPEVTQTPSHQVTQMGQEVILRCVPISNHLYFYWYRQILGQKVEFLVSFYNNEISEKSEIFDDQFSVERPDGSNFTLKIRSTKLEDSAMYFCASSVAGHREETQYFGPGTRLLVL.

This chain joins TRBV15 and TRBJ1-5; D unresolved. There are 16 residues in the CDR3. V was trimmed by 4 bases and J by 2 bases, leaving 15 bases between them. CDR1 and CDR2 from the germline V gene are LNHNV and YYDKDF (reference sequence). The CDR3 reads CATSTQVGAGNQPQHF. The CDR3 DNA is TGTGCCACCAGCACCCAAGTGGGCGCTGGCAATCAGCCCCAGCATTTT.

The chain has TRBV10-3 and TRBJ1-2; D call uncertain. Trimming left V 10 bases short and J 8 bases short, with 14 bases between. The CDR3 length is 11 residues. Germline loops: CDR1 ENHRY, CDR2 SYGVKD. CDR3 loop: CASTDEAGYTF. The DNA for the CDR3 is TGTGCCAGCACCGACGAGGCCGGCTACACCTTC.

This clonotype was counted between two and nine times. The chain recombines TRBV20-1 with TRBJ1-1; D unresolved. The ends were cut back, 6 bases at V and 5 bases at J, with 16 bases in the middle. CDR1 and CDR2 from the germline V gene are DFQATT and SNEGSKA (reference sequence). The CDR3 extends over 13 amino acids. In nucleotides, the CDR3 is TGCAGTGCCAGCAGCGGGGATCGTACTGAAGCTTTCTTT. Encoded protein: CSASSGDRTEAFF.

The sample holds a few counts of this clonotype. The V gene is TRBV7-7, the J gene TRBJ2-3; 8 nucleotides line up with TRBD2. The junction had 5 bases not matched to a gene; V was cut back by 5 bases and J by 4 bases. CDR3 length equals 14 residues. Looked up from germline, CDR1 is SSHAT and CDR2 is FNYEAQ (reference sequence). CDR3 DNA sequence: TGTGCCAGCAGCAGCGGACTAGCCGCAGATACGCAGTATTTT. Translated, it gives CASSSGLAADTQYF.

This clonotype has at least ten counts. The genes are TRBV7-2 and TRBJ1-6, with a tentative D call TRBD1 (6 bases). The CDR3 spans 14 residues. Germline CDR1 SGHTA, CDR2 FQGNSA. The V and J ends lost 1 base and 9 bases respectively, with 10 bases between them. The CDR3: CASSLGRGLSPLHF. DNA for the CDR3: TGTGCCAGCAGCTTAGGCCGGGGGCTTTCACCCCTCCACTTT.

Of note for this clonotype: An end of the junction does not agree with germline; a read error may underlie this. V gene TRBV10-2 combines with J gene TRBJ2-5, with 10 nucleotides matching TRBD1. The DNA matches TRBJ2-7 better at its end, which makes the J call doubtful. This CDR3 has 13 residues. Germline CDR1 is WSHSY and CDR2 is SAAADI. Written as DNA, the CDR3 is TGTGCCAGCAGGCCGGGACAGGGGCACGAGCAGTACTTC. Translated: CASRPGQGHEQYF.

There are many counts of this clonotype. The chain recombines TRBV7-9 with TRBJ1-2; possibly TRBD1 for D (5 bases). Trimming removed 5 bases from V and 3 bases from J, with 10 bases in between. Germline CDR1 is SEHNR and CDR2 is FQNEAQ (reference sequence). The CDR3 has 13 amino acids. As DNA, the CDR3 is TGTGCCAGCAGCCCCCAGGGTGACTATGGCTACACCTTC. Translating it yields CASSPQGDYGYTF.

This chain joins TRBV29-1 and TRBJ1-2; TRBD1 aligns across 7 bases. J was trimmed by 0 bases and V by 7 bases; bases with no gene match: 5. This CDR3 comprises 13 residues. The germline V gene encodes CDR1 SQVTM and CDR2 ANQGSEA. This CDR3 reads CSAGDRANYGYTF. As DNA, the CDR3 is TGCAGCGCTGGGGACAGAGCTAACTATGGCTACACCTTC.

This clonotype was counted ten times or more. The rearrangement links TRBV19 to TRBJ1-5, with a tentative D call TRBD1 (5 bases). The germline V gene has CDR1 LNHDA and CDR2 SQIVND (reference sequence). The CDR3 is 13 amino acids. Trimming shortened V by 2 bases and J by 7 bases, and 9 bases separated the two germline ends. CDR3 sequence reads: CASSISGGQPQHF. The DNA for the CDR3 is TGTGCCAGTAGTATATCTGGGGGGCAGCCCCAGCATTTT.

This clonotype showed up just once. At one end, the junction sequence differs from germline, possibly due to a read error. The rearrangement uses TRBV2 and TRBJ2-1; D gene unclear. Germline loops: CDR1 SNHLY, CDR2 FYNNEI. This CDR3 comprises 13 residues. This CDR3 reads CASSPDRVPEPFF. DNA of the CDR3: TGTGCCAGCAGCCCCGATAGGGTCCCTGAGCCGTTCTTC.

This clonotype turned up a few times. Given a much more abundant clone one base away, this may be a read error. The chain joins TRBV14 to TRBJ1-6, with D unclear. The germline gives CDR1 SGHDN, CDR2 FVKESK. The CDR3 totals 15 residues. Trimming took 0 bases from V and 9 from J, leaving 12 bases between them. The CDR3 nucleotides read TGTGCCAGCAGCCAAGATCGGCATTCTTCTTCACCCCTCCACTTT. Residues: CASSQDRHSSSPLHF.

This clonotype was seen only a few times. This chain links TRBV5-1 with TRBJ2-2; D may be TRBD2 (5 bases). V lost 2 bases and J 0 bases, leaving 11 bases between the germline ends. The CDR3 runs 16 residues. Germline CDR1 SGHRS, CDR2 YFSETQ. The CDR3 reads CASSFEGPPNTGELFF. CDR3 DNA: TGCGCCAGCAGCTTTGAGGGCCCACCGAACACCGGGGAGCTGTTTTTT. Full variable domain (missing parts from reference TRBV5-1 and TRBJ2-2): KAGVTQTPRYLIKTRGQQVTLSCSPISGHRSVSWYQQTPGQGLQFLFEYFSETQRNKGNFPGRFSGRQFSNSRSEMNVSTLELGDSALYLCASSFEGPPNTGELFFGEGSRLTVL.

This clonotype occurred many times. The genes are TRBV2 and TRBJ1-2; the match to TRBD1 covers 7 bases. The V gene end was trimmed by 3 bases and the J gene end by 4 bases; junction bases not matched to a gene: 5. Germline CDR1 is SNHLY and CDR2 is FYNNEI. The CDR3 length is 14 residues. CDR3 DNA: TGTGCCAGCAGTGATCAGGGACAGACCTATGGCTACACCTTC. The encoded protein is CASSDQGQTYGYTF.

Only a few counts were recorded for this clonotype. CDR3 DNA sequence: TGCAGTGCCCCCGGCCAGCGGAAAAACTCCTACAATGAGCAGTTCTTC. As protein: CSAPGQRKNSYNEQFF. The V gene is TRBV20-1, the J gene TRBJ2-1; D possibly corresponds to TRBD2 (5 bases). V shed 6 bases and J shed 0 bases, with 18 bases lying between them. Germline loops: CDR1 DFQATT, CDR2 SNEGSKA (reference sequence). The CDR3 covers 16 residues.

The V gene is TRBV20-1, the J gene TRBJ2-2; no definite D call. The CDR3 contains 13 residues. Germline V gene lookup returns CDR1 DFQATT and CDR2 SNEGSKA (reference sequence). V was cut by 3 bases and J by 4 bases, with 9 bases left in between. CDR3 sequence: CSARRTVTGELFF. CDR3 in DNA: TGCAGTGCTAGGAGGACGGTCACCGGGGAGCTGTTTTTT.